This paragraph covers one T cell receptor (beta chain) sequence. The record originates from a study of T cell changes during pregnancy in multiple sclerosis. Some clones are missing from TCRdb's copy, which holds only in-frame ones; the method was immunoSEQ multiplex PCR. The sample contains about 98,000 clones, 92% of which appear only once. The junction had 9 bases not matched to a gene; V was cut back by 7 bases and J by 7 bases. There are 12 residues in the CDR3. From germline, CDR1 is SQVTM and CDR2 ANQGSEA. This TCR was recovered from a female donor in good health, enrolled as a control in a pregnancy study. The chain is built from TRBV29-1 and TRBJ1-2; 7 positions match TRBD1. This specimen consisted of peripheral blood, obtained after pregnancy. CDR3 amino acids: CSAFRGDSGYTF. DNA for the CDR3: TGCAGCGCCTTCAGGGGGGATTCTGGCTACACCTTC.